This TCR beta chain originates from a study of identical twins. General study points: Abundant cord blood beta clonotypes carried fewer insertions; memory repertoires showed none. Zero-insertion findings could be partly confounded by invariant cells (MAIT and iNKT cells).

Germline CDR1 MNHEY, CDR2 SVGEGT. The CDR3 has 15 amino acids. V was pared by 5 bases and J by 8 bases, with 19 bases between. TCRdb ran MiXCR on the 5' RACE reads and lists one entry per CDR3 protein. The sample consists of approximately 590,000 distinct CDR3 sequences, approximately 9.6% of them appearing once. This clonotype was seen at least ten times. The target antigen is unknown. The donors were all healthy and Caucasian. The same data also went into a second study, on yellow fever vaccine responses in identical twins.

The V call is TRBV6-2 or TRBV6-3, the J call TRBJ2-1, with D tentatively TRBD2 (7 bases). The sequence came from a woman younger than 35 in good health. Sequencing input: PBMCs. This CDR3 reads CASSPRGRGVDEQFF. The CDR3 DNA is TGTGCCAGCAGTCCCCGGGGGAGGGGGGTCGATGAGCAGTTCTTC.